This TCR beta chain originates from a study of control samples from healthy donors and cancer patients (dated by TCRdb to 2018 to 2021). Regarding this clone: No cognate antigen has been identified for it. No base qualities exist here, and no much larger clone lies one base off it.

The library came from the immunoSEQ multiplex PCR assay. TCRdb took over this immuneACCESS table, retaining in-frame rearrangements with V and J assigned. Such tables are incomplete; in checked studies, under half of the missing clones stem from an unresolved V gene, and the remainder is unexplained. Recorded for this sample are tens of thousands of clones; about 95% of them occurred a single time. The ten largest clones take up under 3.5% of the sample. The cysteine opens and the phenylalanine closes a CDR3 of 14 amino acids. Kept here is only the CDR3 DNA, which spans 42 bases and is read in frame from base 1. CDR1 and CDR2 were assigned from the germline V gene (reference sequence) as MNHEY and SMNVEV. V ends up 5 bases short and J 7 bases short, with an unmatched junction base count of 7.

The clonotype originates from a woman aged 25-40 years in good health. The sample consisted of blood. Recombination connected TRBV27 to TRBJ1-5; a stretch of 8 junction bases matches TRBD1. The base sequence is TGTGCCAGCAGTCCCGGACAGGGCAGGCAGCCCCAGCATTTT. Translated, it gives CASSPGQGRQPQHF.